One and the same sample provided the 23 T cell receptor beta chains below, sequenced in a study of cytomegalovirus exposure and HLA in healthy donors. The assay was immunoSEQ multiplex PCR, and TCRdb's table has in-frame clones only and misses some. The sample lists 250,000 to 400,000 clones, 75% to 90% occurring once. The specimen sequenced was PBMCs. These TCRs come from a woman aged 25 to 45 in good health and CMV-seropositive.

The rearrangement links TRBV6-1 to TRBJ1-1; TRBD1 matches 9 bases. This CDR3 is built from 15 residues. V dropped 3 bases and J dropped 1; count of bases not matched to a gene: 3. Germline V gene data show CDR1 as MNHNS and CDR2 as SASEGT. The chain's CDR3 is CASSDWGQGNTEAFF. DNA for the CDR3: TGTGCCAGCAGTGATTGGGGACAGGGGAACACTGAAGCTTTCTTT.

J is TRBJ1-5 and V is TRBV25-1; tentative D call: TRBD1 (5 bases). Trimming shortened V by 2 bases and J by 4 bases, and 12 bases separated the two germline ends. Germline V gene sequence: CDR1 MGHDK, CDR2 SYGVNS. CDR3 length: 15 residues. In DNA, the CDR3 is TGTGCCAGCAGTGAACCTGGACATGGTAATCAGCCCCAGCATTTT. Protein product: CASSEPGHGNQPQHF.

The CDR3 spells CATSTPGTAGNTIYF. As DNA, the CDR3 is TGTGCCACCAGCACTCCGGGGACAGCTGGAAACACCATATATTTT. The rearrangement links TRBV15 to TRBJ1-3; 7 positions agree with TRBD1. J gave up 2 bases and V 4 bases, and 5 bases lay outside the gene matches. Germline CDR1 reads LNHNV; CDR2 reads YYDKDF (reference sequence). This CDR3 has 15 amino acids.

The chain recombines TRBV11-2 with TRBJ2-7; TRBD2 agrees at 9 bases. Germline CDR1 and CDR2: SGHAT and FQNNGV. The ends lost 1 base at V and 2 bases at J; junction bases unmatched: 6. CDR3 size: 16 residues. The CDR3 is CASSLGRSGRTYEQYF. The CDR3 DNA is TGTGCCAGCAGCTTAGGCAGGAGCGGGAGGACCTACGAGCAGTACTTC.

The chain has TRBV28 and TRBJ1-4; D gene unclear. Germline assignment: CDR1 MDHEN and CDR2 SYDVKM. With 3 bases removed from V and 7 bases from J, the gap between germline ends came to 3 bases. The CDR3 loop spans 11 amino acids. DNA for the CDR3: TGTGCCAGCAGTTTTAGTGAAAAACTGTTTTTT. It is translated as CASSFSEKLFF. Looking up the rest from reference TRBV28 and TRBJ1-4 gives the full variable domain: DVKVTQSSRYLVKRTGEKVFLECVQDMDHENMFWYRQDPGLGLRLIYFSYDVKMKEKGDIPEGYSVSREKKERFSLILESASTNQTSMYLCASSFSEKLFFGSGTQLSVL.

The chain is built from TRBV6-6 and TRBJ2-1, with 10 positions matching TRBD1. The J segment lost 7 bases and the V segment lost 0 bases, leaving 6 bases of the junction unmatched. Germline CDR1 reads MNHNY; CDR2 reads SVGAGI (reference sequence). CDR3 length equals 16 residues. This chain's CDR3 is CASSYSGTGDSNEQFF. CDR3 nucleotide sequence: TGTGCCAGCAGTTACTCCGGGACAGGGGATTCAAATGAGCAGTTCTTC.

The count of this clone is one. The chain uses TRBV4-2 and TRBJ2-7, with 8 bases matching TRBD2. V was clipped by 4 bases and J by 3 bases; unmatched bases: 5. This CDR3 is built from 14 residues. In germline, CDR1 is LGHNA, CDR2 YNFKEQ. Here the CDR3 reads CASSLSGSGYEQYF. CDR3 nucleotides: TGTGCCAGCAGCCTCAGCGGGAGCGGCTACGAGCAGTACTTC.

This rearrangement joins TRBV6-5 to TRBJ2-7, with D maybe TRBD1 (6 bases). The CDR3 runs to 16 residues. Germline V CDR1 and CDR2: MNHEY, SVGAGI. V was shortened by 2 bases and J by 2 bases, with 16 bases between the two germline ends. The CDR3 DNA reads TGTGCCAGCAGTTACGGGGCGGCAGGGGAGCCCTACGAGCAGTACTTC. This codes for CASSYGAAGEPYEQYF.

The chain couples TRBV27 to TRBJ2-7; 14 positions match TRBD2. The CDR3 extends over 16 amino acids. Germline V CDR1 and CDR2: MNHEY, SMNVEV (reference sequence). Germline trimming cut 5 bases from V and 4 bases from J; bases unmatched to any gene: 7. The CDR3 DNA sequence: TGTGCCAGCAGTGCCTGGGGGACTAGCGGGAGTTACGAGCAGTACTTC. Translation gives CASSAWGTSGSYEQYF.

The chain uses TRBV4-1 and TRBJ2-6; D uncertain. This CDR3 spans 15 amino acids. V was pared by 4 bases and J by 1 base, with 8 bases between. In germline, CDR1 is MGHRA, CDR2 YSYEKL. The DNA of the CDR3 is TGCGCCAGCAGCCCGGTGGATTCTGGGGCCAACGTCCTGACTTTC. Translation gives CASSPVDSGANVLTF.

This clone was seen more than once but under ten times. This rearrangement joins TRBV18 to TRBJ1-2; 9 bases line up with TRBD1. The CDR3 spans 16 residues. Trimming took 3 bases from V and 5 from J; bases not matched to a gene: 10. Looked up from germline, CDR1 is KGHSH and CDR2 is LQKENI. In DNA form, the CDR3 reads TGTGCCAGCTCACCGGGACAGGGATTGATCACATATGGCTACACCTTC. Amino acids: CASSPGQGLITYGYTF. The full variable domain, completed using reference TRBV18 and TRBJ1-2, is NAGVMQNPRHLVRRRGQEARLRCSPMKGHSHVYWYRQLPEEGLKFMVYLQKENIIDESGMPKERFSAEFPKEGPSILRIQQVVRGDSAAYFCASSPGQGLITYGYTFGSGTRLTVV.

The V call is TRBV27, the J call TRBJ2-7, with a possible D match to TRBD2 (5 bases). This CDR3 is built from 10 residues. Trimming cost V 6 bases and J 6 bases, with 6 bases left between them. In germline, CDR1 is MNHEY, CDR2 SMNVEV (reference sequence). The CDR3 reads CASSRGEQYF. As DNA, the CDR3 is TGTGCCAGCAGCCGGGGCGAGCAGTACTTC.

The genes are TRBV28 and TRBJ1-2; D may be TRBD1 (5 bases). Trimming took off 8 bases at V and 2 bases at J, with 9 bases between the two ends. The CDR3 is 12 amino acids. Germline loops: CDR1 MDHEN, CDR2 SYDVKM. The chain's CDR3 is CASSRGNYGYTF. CDR3 nucleotide sequence: TGTGCCAGCTCGAGGGGCAACTATGGCTACACCTTC.

The CDR3 sequence is CASSLTGGPGVADTQYF. CDR3 sequence (DNA): TGTGCCAGCAGTTTAACGGGAGGACCTGGAGTCGCAGATACGCAGTATTTT. The rearrangement joins TRBV27 to TRBJ2-3; 7 bases align to TRBD2. CDR3 length: 17 amino acids. V was pared by 2 bases and J by 4 bases, with 12 bases of the junction left unmatched. Germline V CDR1 and CDR2: MNHEY, SMNVEV (reference sequence).

In this sample, this clone turned up once. This rearrangement joins TRBV28 to TRBJ1-1; D gene ambiguous. The V end was cut by 3 bases, the J end by 1 base, with 12 bases between. Germline-derived CDR1 and CDR2 are MDHEN and SYDVKM. The length of the CDR3 is 15 residues. The CDR3 region is CASSFPNIRNTEAFF. The CDR3 DNA is TGTGCCAGCAGTTTTCCCAACATTAGGAACACTGAAGCTTTCTTT.

The J gene is TRBJ2-5, the V gene TRBV5-6, with D unclear. This CDR3 has 13 amino acids. Germline V gene lookup returns CDR1 SGHDT and CDR2 YYEEEE. V shed 4 bases and J shed 5 bases, with 12 bases lying between them. The CDR3 is CASSPPSRETQYF. The CDR3 DNA follows: TGTGCCAGCAGCCCGCCTAGTAGGGAGACCCAGTACTTC.

The gene calls are TRBV7-2 and TRBJ1-2; unclear D gene. Germline V gene sequence: CDR1 SGHTA, CDR2 FQGNSA. CDR3 size: 17 residues. V dropped 0 bases and J dropped 0 bases, with 14 bases sitting between them. CDR3 coding DNA: TGTGCCAGCAGCTTAGCACTGAATAGGATTCCTAACTATGGCTACACCTTC. This translates into CASSLALNRIPNYGYTF.

The genes are TRBV29-1 and TRBJ2-1, with 10 bases fitting TRBD2. The ends lost 0 bases at V and 0 bases at J; junction bases unmatched: 8. CDR1 and CDR2 from the germline V gene are SQVTM and ANQGSEA. The CDR3 loop spans 18 amino acids. For the CDR3, the DNA is TGCAGCGTTGAAGACTGGTGGGCTAGCGGGAGCTCCTACAATGAGCAGTTCTTC. Translating gives CSVEDWWASGSSYNEQFF.

The chain has TRBV25-1 and TRBJ2-5; unclear D gene. The V end lost 4 bases, the J end lost 5 bases, and 8 bases lay between the germline ends. Germline loops: CDR1 MGHDK, CDR2 SYGVNS. The CDR3 runs to 12 residues. CDR3 loop: CASSAIGETQYF. CDR3 nucleotide sequence: TGTGCCAGCAGTGCAATCGGGGAGACCCAGTACTTC.

This chain uses TRBV6-4 with TRBJ2-1, with D possibly matching TRBD2 (5 bases). CDR3 length: 13 amino acids. V dropped 4 bases and J dropped 8 bases, with 12 bases sitting between them. Germline loops: CDR1 MRHNA, CDR2 SNTAGT. CDR3 sequence reads: CASSAKDSDEQFF. CDR3 bases: TGTGCCAGCAGTGCCAAGGACTCGGATGAGCAGTTCTTC.

The chain uses TRBV7-6 and TRBJ2-1; maybe TRBD2 (5 bases). Germline loops: CDR1 SGHVS, CDR2 FNYEAQ. Trimming removed 1 base at V and 4 bases at J, with 17 bases between. This CDR3 has 17 residues. The CDR3 nucleotides read TGTGCCAGCAGCTTAGGATCCGGGATTAACCCGTACAATGAGCAGTTCTTC. Amino acids: CASSLGSGINPYNEQFF.

This clone was counted a single time. The genes are TRBV29-1 and TRBJ1-2, with D possibly matching TRBD1 (6 bases). Trimming stripped 7 bases from V and 4 bases from J, with 19 bases between. Germline V lookup: CDR1 SQVTM, CDR2 ANQGSEA. The CDR3 length is 14 residues. The CDR3 bases are TGCAGCGCCCTTGGACAGCCGGACCCCTATGGCTACACCTTC. The encoded protein is CSALGQPDPYGYTF.

This rearrangement joins TRBV4-1 to TRBJ2-5, with D possibly called TRBD1 or TRBD2 (5 bases each). In germline, CDR1 is MGHRA, CDR2 YSYEKL. The CDR3 contains 14 residues. V dropped 1 base and J dropped 2 bases, with 8 bases sitting between them. The CDR3 sequence: CASSQGDQQETQYF. The DNA of the CDR3 is TGCGCCAGCAGCCAAGGGGACCAGCAAGAGACCCAGTACTTC.